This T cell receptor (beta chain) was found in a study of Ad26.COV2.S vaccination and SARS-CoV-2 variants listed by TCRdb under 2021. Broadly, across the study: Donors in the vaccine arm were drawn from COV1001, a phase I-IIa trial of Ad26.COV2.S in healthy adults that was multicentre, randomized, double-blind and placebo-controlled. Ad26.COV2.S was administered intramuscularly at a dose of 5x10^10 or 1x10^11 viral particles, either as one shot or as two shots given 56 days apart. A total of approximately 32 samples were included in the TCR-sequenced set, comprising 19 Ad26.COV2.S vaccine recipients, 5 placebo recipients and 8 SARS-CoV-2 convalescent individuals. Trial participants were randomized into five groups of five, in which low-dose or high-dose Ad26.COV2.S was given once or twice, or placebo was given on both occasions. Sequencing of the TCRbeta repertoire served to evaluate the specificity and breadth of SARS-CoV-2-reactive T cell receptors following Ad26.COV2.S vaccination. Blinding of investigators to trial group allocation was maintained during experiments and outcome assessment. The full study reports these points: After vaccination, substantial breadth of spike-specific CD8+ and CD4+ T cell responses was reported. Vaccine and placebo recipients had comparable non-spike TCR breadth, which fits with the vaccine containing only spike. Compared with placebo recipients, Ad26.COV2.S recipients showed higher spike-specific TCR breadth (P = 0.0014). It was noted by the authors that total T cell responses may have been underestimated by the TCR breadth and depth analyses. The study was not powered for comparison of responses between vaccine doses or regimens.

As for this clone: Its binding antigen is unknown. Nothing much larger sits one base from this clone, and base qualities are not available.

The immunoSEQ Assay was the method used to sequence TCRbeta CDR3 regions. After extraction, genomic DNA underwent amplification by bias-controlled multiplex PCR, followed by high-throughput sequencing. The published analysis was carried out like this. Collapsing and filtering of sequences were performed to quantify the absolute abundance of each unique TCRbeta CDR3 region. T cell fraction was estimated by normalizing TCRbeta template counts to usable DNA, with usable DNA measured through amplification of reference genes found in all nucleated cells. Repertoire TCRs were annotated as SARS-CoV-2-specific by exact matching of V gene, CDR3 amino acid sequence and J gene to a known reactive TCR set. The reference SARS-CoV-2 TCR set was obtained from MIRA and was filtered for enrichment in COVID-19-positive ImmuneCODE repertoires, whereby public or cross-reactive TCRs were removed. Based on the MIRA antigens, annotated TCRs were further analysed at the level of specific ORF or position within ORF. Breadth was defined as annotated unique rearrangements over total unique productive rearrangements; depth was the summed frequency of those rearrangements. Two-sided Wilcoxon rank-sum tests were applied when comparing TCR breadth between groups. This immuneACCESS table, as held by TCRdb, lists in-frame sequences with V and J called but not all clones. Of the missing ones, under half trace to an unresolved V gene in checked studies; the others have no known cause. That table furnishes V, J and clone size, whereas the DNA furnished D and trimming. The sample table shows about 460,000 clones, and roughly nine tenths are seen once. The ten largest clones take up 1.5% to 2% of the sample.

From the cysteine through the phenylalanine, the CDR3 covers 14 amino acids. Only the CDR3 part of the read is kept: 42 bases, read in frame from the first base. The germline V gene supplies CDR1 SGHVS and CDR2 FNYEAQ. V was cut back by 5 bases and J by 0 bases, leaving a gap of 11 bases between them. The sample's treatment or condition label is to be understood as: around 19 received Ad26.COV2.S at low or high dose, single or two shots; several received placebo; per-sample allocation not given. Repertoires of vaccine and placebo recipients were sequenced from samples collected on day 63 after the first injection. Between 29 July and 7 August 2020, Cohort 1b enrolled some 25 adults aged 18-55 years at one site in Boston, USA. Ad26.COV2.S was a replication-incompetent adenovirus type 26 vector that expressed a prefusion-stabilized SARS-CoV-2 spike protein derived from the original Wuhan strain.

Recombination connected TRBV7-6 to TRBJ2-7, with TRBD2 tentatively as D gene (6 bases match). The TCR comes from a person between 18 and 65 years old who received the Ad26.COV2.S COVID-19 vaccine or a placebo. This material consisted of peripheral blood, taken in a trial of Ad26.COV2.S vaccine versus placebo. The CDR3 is CASSRDFDSYEQYF. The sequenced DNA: TGTGCCAGCAGCCGGGACTTCGACTCCTACGAGCAGTACTTC. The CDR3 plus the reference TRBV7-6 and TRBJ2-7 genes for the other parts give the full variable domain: GAGVSQSPRYKVTKRGQDVALRCDPISGHVSLYWYRQALGQGPEFLTYFNYEAQQDKSGLPNDRFSAERPEGSISTLTIQRTEQRDSAMYRCASSRDFDSYEQYFGPGTRLTVT.